A single sample gave rise to the 25 T cell receptor beta chains below, sequenced in a study of T cells in Graves' hyperthyroidism and ophthalmopathy. From RNA transcripts, TCR beta CDR3 regions were amplified. When the TCR CDR3 underwent first-round RT-PCR, the HTBI primer set was used. TCRdb called the multiplex PCR reads again in MiXCR, with one record for every CDR3 protein. The profile shows 700,000 or so distinct CDR3 sequences, less than 20% of them singletons. The sample was blood. These receptors all stem from a man between 18 and 29 years old with Graves' hyperthyroidism.

This clonotype showed up just a few times. The V gene is TRBV5-1, the J gene TRBJ2-1, with 10 bases that match TRBD2. The V segment lost 2 bases and the J segment 15 bases; nucleotides outside the gene matches: 8. In germline, CDR1 is SGHRS, CDR2 YFSETQ. The CDR3 contains 13 residues. The CDR3 protein is CASSFALAGDRFF. The CDR3 DNA is TGCGCCAGCAGCTTCGCCCTAGCGGGAGATCGGTTCTTC.

Comments on this clonotype: A junction boundary mismatches the germline segment, possibly from a read error. V is TRBV29-1 and J is TRBJ1-3; D gene unclear. Germline CDR1 is SQVTM and CDR2 is ANQGSEA. The CDR3 runs to 13 residues. The CDR3 region has the DNA TGCAGCGCTGAAGTACAGTTTGGAAACACCATATATTTT. Its translation is CSAEVQFGNTIYF.

This clonotype has a count of ten or more. The chain couples TRBV27 to TRBJ2-1, with D possibly TRBD1 on 5 matching bases. V lost 0 bases, J lost 6 bases, and 12 bases lay in between. Germline V gives CDR1 MNHEY, CDR2 SMNVEV (reference sequence). This CDR3 region has 15 residues. CDR3 amino acids: CASSLSSRVSNEQFF. Written as DNA, the CDR3 is TGTGCCAGCAGTTTATCATCCAGGGTCAGCAATGAGCAGTTCTTC.

The chain joins TRBV6-1 to TRBJ2-6; D unresolved. The CDR3 totals 14 residues. V shed 6 bases and J shed 3 bases, with 9 bases lying between them. Germline V gene sequence: CDR1 MNHNS, CDR2 SASEGT. The CDR3 is CASRVGFGANVLTF. In nucleotides, the CDR3 is TGTGCCAGCAGGGTAGGCTTTGGGGCCAACGTCCTGACTTTC.

The chain carries TRBV19 and TRBJ2-1; D might be TRBD2 (5 bases). Germline V gene sequence: CDR1 LNHDA, CDR2 SQIVND (reference sequence). This CDR3 spans 13 amino acids. Trimming shortened V by 6 bases and J by 3 bases, and 9 bases separated the two germline ends. The CDR3 reads CASSRSGYNEQFF. The CDR3 nucleotides are TGTGCCAGTAGCCGCAGCGGCTACAATGAGCAGTTCTTC.

The chain links TRBV4-1 to TRBJ2-1; maybe TRBD2 (6 bases). The CDR3 totals 16 residues. Trimming took off 3 bases at V and 1 base at J, with 13 bases between the two ends. In germline, CDR1 is MGHRA, CDR2 YSYEKL. The CDR3 DNA sequence: TGCGCCAGCAGCCAGCTCCTAGCGTCTTCCTACAATGAGCAGTTCTTC. It encodes CASSQLLASSYNEQFF.

J is TRBJ2-3 and V is TRBV29-1, with TRBD2 as a possible D gene (6 bases). With 4 bases removed from V and 5 bases from J, the gap between germline ends came to 16 bases. CDR1 SQVTM and CDR2 ANQGSEA come from the germline V gene. There are 14 residues in the CDR3. CDR3 bases: TGCAGCGTTGTTAATCTGAGGGAGGAAGATACGCAGTATTTT. This encodes CSVVNLREEDTQYF.

This clonotype was counted many times. The V call is TRBV5-1, the J call TRBJ2-7; D perhaps matches TRBD2 (5 bases). This CDR3 is built from 14 residues. Trimming pared 0 bases from V and 3 bases from J, leaving 10 bases between. CDR1 and CDR2 from the germline V gene are SGHRS and YFSETQ. The CDR3 region is CASSLVGGDYEQYF. The CDR3 DNA reads as TGCGCCAGCAGCTTGGTTGGAGGAGACTACGAGCAGTACTTC.

This clonotype has only a few counts. The chain is built from TRBV20-1 and TRBJ2-1; TRBD2 aligns across 12 bases. V lost 5 bases to trimming and J lost 12 bases; unmatched junction nucleotides: 5. The CDR3 consists of 12 residues. Germline assignment: CDR1 DFQATT and CDR2 SNEGSKA (reference sequence). CDR3 sequence reads: CSARLAGAGQFF. The CDR3 DNA reads as TGCAGTGCTCGACTAGCGGGAGCCGGGCAGTTCTTC.

The rearrangement uses TRBV27 and TRBJ1-2; D uncertain. The V end lost 4 bases, the J end lost 0 bases, and 12 bases lay between the germline ends. CDR1 MNHEY and CDR2 SMNVEV come from the germline V gene (reference sequence). This CDR3 spans 15 amino acids. CDR3 coding DNA: TGTGCCAGCAGTTCAAGGGTACTACCTAACTATGGCTACACCTTC. Protein product: CASSSRVLPNYGYTF.

This clonotype was observed a handful of times. V usage is TRBV10-3 and J usage is TRBJ2-7, with 8 bases lining up with TRBD1. V lost 4 bases to trimming and J lost 4 bases; unmatched junction nucleotides: 9. This CDR3 region has 15 residues. Germline-derived CDR1 and CDR2 are ENHRY and SYGVKD. The CDR3 loop is CAISALDRGRYEQYF. The DNA of the CDR3 is TGTGCCATCAGTGCCTTAGACAGGGGACGGTACGAGCAGTACTTC.

Ten or more counts support this clonotype. The chain employs TRBV20-1 and TRBJ2-3; no clear D gene. The CDR3 contains 15 residues. V was pared by 0 bases and J by 1 base, with 11 bases between. CDR1 DFQATT and CDR2 SNEGSKA come from the germline V gene (reference sequence). The CDR3 DNA reads as TGCAGTGCTAGAGAGCTGCAACTCGGCACAGATACGCAGTATTTT. Amino acid sequence: CSARELQLGTDTQYF.

This chain uses TRBV5-4 with TRBJ2-3, with 7 bases matching TRBD1. Per the germline V gene, CDR1 is SGHNT and CDR2 is YYREEE (reference sequence). V was clipped by 4 bases and J by 2 bases; unmatched bases: 10. There are 16 residues in the CDR3. CDR3 bases: TGTGCCAGCAGCCAGGGACAGACGAGATCCACAGATACGCAGTATTTT. Its protein product is CASSQGQTRSTDTQYF.

This clonotype was observed a few times. The V call is TRBV5-1, the J call TRBJ1-2; D remains unclear. V was cut by 1 base and J by 3 bases, with 7 bases left in between. Germline-derived CDR1 and CDR2 are SGHRS and YFSETQ. CDR3 length equals 13 residues. As DNA, the CDR3 is TGCGCCAGCAGCTTGTCGGCAGACTATGGCTACACCTTC. It is translated as CASSLSADYGYTF.

This clonotype was counted many times. The gene calls are TRBV28 and TRBJ2-7, with D possibly being TRBD1 (5 bases). Germline assignment: CDR1 MDHEN and CDR2 SYDVKM. V was trimmed by 3 bases and J by 2 bases, leaving 14 bases between them. The CDR3 totals 15 residues. The CDR3 here is CASSFRLKGTYEQYF. CDR3 sequence (DNA): TGTGCCAGCAGTTTTAGGCTGAAGGGGACCTACGAGCAGTACTTC.

This sequence joins TRBV4-1 and TRBJ1-3; 11 nucleotides match TRBD1. Germline CDR1 MGHRA, CDR2 YSYEKL. The CDR3 is 18 amino acids. Germline trimming cut 2 bases from V and 4 bases from J; bases unmatched to any gene: 10. The CDR3 protein is CASSQPGTGGIKGNTIYF. The CDR3 DNA is TGCGCCAGCAGCCAACCCGGGACAGGGGGAATTAAAGGAAACACCATATATTTT.

This clonotype was seen ten or more times. This CDR3 reads CASSLPTSGASSTDTQYF. The CDR3 DNA sequence: TGTGCCAGCAGCTTACCGACTAGCGGGGCCTCTAGCACAGATACGCAGTATTTT. The chain carries TRBV7-2 and TRBJ2-3; 11 nucleotides align to TRBD2. CDR1 and CDR2 from the germline V gene are SGHTA and FQGNSA. The CDR3 contains 18 residues. With V trimmed by 2 bases and J by 0 bases, 7 bases remained unmatched.

The table lists this clonotype with a few counts. CDR3 residues: CASSLLPGLAVTLSYNEQFF. The CDR3 DNA reads TGCGCCAGCAGCTTGCTCCCGGGACTAGCGGTGACGCTGTCCTACAATGAGCAGTTCTTC. The J gene is TRBJ2-1, the V gene TRBV5-1; 11 bases map to TRBD2. The V segment lost 1 base and the J segment 1 base; nucleotides outside the gene matches: 13. From germline, CDR1 is SGHRS and CDR2 YFSETQ. This CDR3 is 20 amino acids long.

V usage is TRBV7-2 and J usage is TRBJ2-7, with 8 bases aligning to TRBD2. This CDR3 contains 15 residues. Unmatched junction bases numbered 8, after V lost 4 bases and J lost 3 bases. Per germline, CDR1 SGHTA and CDR2 FQGNSA. The chain's CDR3 is CASSYGSGRDYEQYF. The CDR3 DNA follows: TGTGCCAGCAGCTACGGAAGCGGGAGAGACTACGAGCAGTACTTC.

Regarding this clonotype: The junction and the germline gene differ at one end; a read error may be behind it. The chain recombines TRBV7-9 with TRBJ1-2; the match to TRBD1 covers 7 bases. This CDR3 has 13 residues. Germline CDR1 and CDR2: SEHNR and FQNEAQ (reference sequence). CDR3 DNA: TGTGCCACCAGCCGGGACAGCTACTATGGCTACACCTTC. This codes for CATSRDSYYGYTF. The whole variable domain, filled in from reference TRBV7-9 and TRBJ1-2, reads DTGVSQNPRHKITKRGQNVTFRCDPISEHNRLYWYRQTLGQGPEFLTYFQNEAQLEKSRLLSDRFSAERPKGSFSTLEIQRTEQGDSAMYLCATSRDSYYGYTFGSGTRLTVV.

This clonotype was detected a few times. The CDR3, as DNA: TGCAGCACCATTACTAGCGGCTGGAGGAATGAGCAGTTCTTC. This codes for CSTITSGWRNEQFF. The chain is built from TRBV29-1 and TRBJ2-1, with 8 bases identical to TRBD2. The CDR3 consists of 14 residues. CDR1 is SQVTM and CDR2 is ANQGSEA in the germline V gene. J lost 7 bases, V lost 8 bases, and 13 bases had no gene match.

This clonotype was observed a single time. The chain has TRBV6-1 and TRBJ1-1; TRBD1 might be the D (5 bases). The V gene's germline CDR1 is MNHNS and CDR2 SASEGT. This CDR3 spans 14 amino acids. V was pared by 7 bases and J by 4 bases, with 16 bases between. CDR3 bases: TGTGCCAGCACCGGACCGGGACCGACCACTGAAGCTTTCTTT. Protein sequence: CASTGPGPTTEAFF.

This clonotype was picked up many times. V gene TRBV6-1 combines with J gene TRBJ1-2; 7 nucleotides align to TRBD1. V shed 7 bases and J 0 bases; nucleotides not matched to a gene: 2. The CDR3 contains 13 residues. In germline, CDR1 is MNHNS, CDR2 SASEGT. The chain's CDR3 is CASTGTANYGYTF. For the CDR3, the DNA is TGTGCCAGCACCGGGACAGCTAACTATGGCTACACCTTC.

The chain uses TRBV7-8 and TRBJ2-5; D may be TRBD1 (6 bases). The V gene lost 4 bases and the J gene lost 7 bases, with 25 bases spanning the gap. The CDR3 is 17 residues long. Per germline, CDR1 SGHVS and CDR2 FQNEAQ. This CDR3 is CASSWRGTGIPSGTQYF. Written as DNA, the CDR3 is TGTGCCAGCAGCTGGCGAGGTACAGGGATTCCCTCCGGGACCCAGTACTTC. Supplemented by reference TRBV7-8 and TRBJ2-5, the full variable domain reads GAGVSQSPRYKVAKRGQDVALRCDPISGHVSLFWYQQALGQGPEFLTYFQNEAQLDKSGLPSDRFFAERPEGSVSTLKIQRTQQEDSAVYLCASSWRGTGIPSGTQYFGPGTRLLVL.

This clonotype was counted between two and nine times. The V and J genes are TRBV7-6 and TRBJ2-4; D call uncertain. Trimming removed 5 bases from V and 8 bases from J, with 13 bases in between. The germline CDR1 and CDR2 sequences are SGHVS and FNYEAQ. This CDR3 contains 13 residues. CDR3 region: CASSTSLGDIQYF. DNA for the CDR3: TGTGCCAGCAGCACATCCCTTGGGGACATTCAGTACTTC.